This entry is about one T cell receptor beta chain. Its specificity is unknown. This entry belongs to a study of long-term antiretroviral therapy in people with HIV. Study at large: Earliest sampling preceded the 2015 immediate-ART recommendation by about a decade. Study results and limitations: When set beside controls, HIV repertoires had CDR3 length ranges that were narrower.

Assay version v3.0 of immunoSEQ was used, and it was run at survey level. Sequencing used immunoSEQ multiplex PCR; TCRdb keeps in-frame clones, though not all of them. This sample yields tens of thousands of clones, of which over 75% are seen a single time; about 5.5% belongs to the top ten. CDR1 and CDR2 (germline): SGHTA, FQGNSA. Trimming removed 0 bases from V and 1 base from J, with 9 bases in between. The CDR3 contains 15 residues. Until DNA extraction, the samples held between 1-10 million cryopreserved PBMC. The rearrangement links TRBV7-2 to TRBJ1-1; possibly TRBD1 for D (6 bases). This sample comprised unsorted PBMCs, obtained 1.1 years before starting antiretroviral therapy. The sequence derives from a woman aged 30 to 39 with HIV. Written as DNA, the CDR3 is TGTGCCAGCAGCTTAGCGGACAGTCGGAACACTGAAGCTTTCTTT. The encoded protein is CASSLADSRNTEAFF.